The clone carrying this T cell receptor (beta chain) was seen only once. A read error may account for a junction end that differs from germline. The CDR3 contains 15 residues. Germline values: CDR1 MNHEY, CDR2 SVGAGI. A modified ARM-PCR protocol with three rounds of nested PCR amplified TCRbeta. TCRdb reprocessed the multiplex PCR reads via MiXCR and lists one record per CDR3 protein. Here the sample spans about 98,000 distinct CDR3 sequences, 75% to 85% being singletons. The sample originates from a study of tumor and adjacent non-tumor tissue in lung cancer. The template was RNA from unsorted bulk tissue. More than 3 cm separated this lung sample from the edge of the tumor.

The chain carries TRBV6-5 and TRBJ1-2; D gene ambiguous. The TCR originated in a man aged 55 to 70 with small cell lung cancer. Sequencing input: distant non-tumor lung tissue. DNA of the CDR3: TGTGCCAGTATGGAGGGAGGGAGGTCTAAGTATGGCTACACCTTC. Its translation: CASMEGGRSKYGYTF.